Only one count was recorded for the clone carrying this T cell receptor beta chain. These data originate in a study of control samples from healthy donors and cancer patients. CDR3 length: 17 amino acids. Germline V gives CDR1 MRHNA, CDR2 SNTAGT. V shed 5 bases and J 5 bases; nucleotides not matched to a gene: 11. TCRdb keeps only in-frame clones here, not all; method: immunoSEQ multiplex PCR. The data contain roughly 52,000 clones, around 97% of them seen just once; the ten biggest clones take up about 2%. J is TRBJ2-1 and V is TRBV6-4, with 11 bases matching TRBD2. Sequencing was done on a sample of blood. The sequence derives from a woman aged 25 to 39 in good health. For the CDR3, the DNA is TGTGCCAGCAGTACACTAGCGGGAGATTTCAGTAACAATGAGCAGTTCTTC. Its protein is CASSTLAGDFSNNEQFF.